This T cell receptor beta chain was retrieved from a study of cytomegalovirus exposure and HLA in healthy donors (TCRdb year 2017). Turning to the overall study: An earlier analysis of 550 to 700 of the donors reported about 250 Gb of sequence data and around 110 million unique TCR beta sequences from 150 million to 200 million T cells. An early release that covered roughly 600 HLA-typed donors contained approximately 300 gigabases of sequencing data and about 93 million unique TCR sequences. Of the approximately 400 genotyped donors, about 80% fell in the genetic ancestry cluster associated with self-reported Caucasian donors. The aim of the study was to test whether cataloging public T cell receptors could identify signatures of past pathogen exposure. Using immunosequencing, the study profiled T cell repertoires from 640 or so subjects and related those repertoires to cytomegalovirus serostatus. Along with the roughly 610-subject first cohort, a separate validation cohort of over a hundred different subjects was used. The study combined high-throughput TCR immunosequencing, statistical association of individual TCRs with disease status, and machine learning to predict cytomegalovirus infection status. A later analysis re-analyzed previously published TCR beta repertoires from roughly 600 donors and added high-resolution HLA genotyping to study TCR occurrence patterns. The later analysis used no new phenotypic data to find candidate immune exposures, relying instead on TCR beta sequences and their occurrence across donors. To decide whether each TCR beta V gene segment behaved as functional or pseudogenic, an earlier analysis of nearly 600 of the donors relied on high-throughput TCR beta sequencing. Donor age, sex, ethnicity and CMV serostatus were compiled alongside the repertoire data. Genome-wide SNP genotypes for about three fifths of the 666 donors were used in a later genetic analysis, which treated that subset as a discovery cohort. Every discovery cohort repertoire had been produced on one sequencing platform. Class I and class II HLA loci were covered by the typing at four-digit resolution. Typing coverage varied by locus: roughly 629-640 donors for A, B, C, DRB1 and DQB1; roughly 520 for DQA1; about 600 for DPA1; roughly 450 for DPB1. Five DR-DQ haplotypes were handled as single units for association and clustering, since linkage in the cohort was strong. On average, around 200,000 unique TCR beta nucleotide sequences were sequenced per donor among roughly 430 genotyped donors of the cohort, with 15% to 20% of those sequences being non-productive.

Findings and caveats that apply to the study as a whole: A total of fewer than 200 TCR beta chains were listed by the study as associated with cytomegalovirus. The cohort was sequenced for TCR beta chains only, and without alpha or paired-chain data the features that could be detected were limited. The only immune exposure information available for the cohort was CMV serostatus. Correlated functional status among segregating V segments might be attributable to linkage disequilibrium, but an unknown experimental factor could not be ruled out. A later analysis found that TCR association rates varied across HLA loci, with DRB1 alleles showing the most associated TCRs and HLA-C alleles the fewest. A further reported finding was that TCR beta sequences accurately predicted the HLA-A and HLA-B alleles for most subjects in the first cohort. Because the 87-base-pair reads could not distinguish some IMGT-functional V segments, including TRBV6-2 and TRBV6-3, those segments were excluded. According to a later analysis, parvovirus B19, influenza, CMV and Epstein-Barr virus appeared linked to several top co-occurrence clusters. The authors suggested that the approach could potentially be generalized to other disease states and immunological phenotypes. Because some donors lacked HLA typing at each locus, the association tests relied only on the typed subset. According to a later genetic analysis, donors in an Asian-associated ancestry cluster had fewer N-insertions in productive TCRs than the approximately 630-donor mean. The classifier was reported to diagnose cytomegalovirus status with high specificity and sensitivity in both the original cohort and the validation cohort. A later analysis found that most CMV-associated TCR beta chains appeared HLA-restricted, with HLA associations seemingly driven largely by CMV exposure. V-gene and J-gene trimming of TCR beta chains was associated with a missense DCLRE1C variant in a later genetic analysis, and the association was replicated in an independent cohort. Presence/absence analyses assumed roughly uniform sequencing depth across donors, an assumption that may not hold. A group of highly shared sequence variants was considered likely to be a technical artifact of the sequencing pipeline. A later analysis associated around 16,000 TCR beta sequences with specific HLA alleles at a false discovery rate of 0.05. While some public TCRs were present in many individuals, most TCR sequences turned up only very rarely across donors. In a later analysis, HLA-associated TCR beta chains were found to be more clonally expanded and to have lower generation probabilities than equally common non-associated chains. Broadly in line with IMGT annotations, most TCR beta V segments showed up in productive rearrangements about 90% or about 30% of the time in an earlier analysis of approximately 640 of the donors. When HLA alleles, especially DR and DQ, strongly co-occurred, attributing TCR associations to individual alleles was difficult. Because counts were too low, approximately 18 rarely observed V segments, including chromosome 9 orphons, were excluded from the earlier analysis of 587 of the donors. Three of the identified cytomegalovirus-associated TCR beta chains were confirmed in vitro to be specific for cytomegalovirus antigens.

Libraries were constructed by the immunoSEQ multiplex PCR assay. For the multiplex PCR, a mixture combining 60 forward primers for TCR Vbeta segments and 13 reverse primers for TCR Jbeta segments was used. A multiplex PCR assay on genomic DNA amplified the CDR3 region of rearranged TCR beta genes. The amplified TCR beta libraries were sequenced on the Illumina HiSeq System as 87-base-pair reads. As for how the authors treated the data: A later analysis counted about 82 million unique TCR beta chains across the approximately 700 repertoires, and some 11 million of these chains were shared by at least two donors. Raw reads were error-corrected and collapsed into unique sequences by a nearest-neighbor algorithm in which closely related sequences were merged to remove PCR and sequencing errors. CDR3 sequences were aligned to IMGT reference sequences to assign V, D and J gene segments. For a sequence to be retained, a match of at least six nucleotides was required to both a V gene segment and a J gene segment. Rearrangements were classified as productive when the CDR3 lacked stop codons and remained in frame with V and J, and all other rearrangements were classified as non-productive. CDR3 was defined by IMGT convention, running from the second conserved V-encoded cysteine to the conserved J-encoded phenylalanine. Sequences without an unambiguous match to a single V gene segment were excluded from the earlier analysis of a few hundred of the donors. An earlier analysis of several hundred of the donors called V segments functional above 56.7% productive rearrangements and segregating when the between-donor standard deviation exceeded 5%. A statistical classification framework was developed to diagnose cytomegalovirus status using the catalog of TCR beta chain sequences. In a later analysis, TCR nucleotide sequences were compared against IMGT/GENE-DB human TR gene sequences so that V and J genes could be assigned. A later analysis assigned CDR3 sequences and most-parsimonious VDJ recombination scenarios with the TCRdist pipeline. In a later analysis, each TCR beta chain was defined by its CDR3 amino acid sequence together with its V-gene family, and reads lacking a unique V-gene family were excluded. To address suspected cross-contamination and a sequencing artifact, a later analysis removed roughly 640 highly shared, low-generation-probability nucleotide sequences. A later analysis calculated a clonal expansion index for each public chain from normalized within-repertoire ranks of inferred template counts. Generation probabilities in a later analysis came from a VDJ recombination model fitted to out-of-frame rearrangements, and those results were checked against IGoR. Hypergeometric tests were used in a later analysis to score TCR-TCR, TCR-HLA and TCR-CMV co-occurrence, with a repertoire-size bias correction applied to the TCR pairs. To estimate false discovery rates, a later analysis permuted the HLA or CMV assignments 20 times. A later analysis grouped co-occurring TCRs with DBSCAN, adding TCRdist sequence similarity when clustering within HLA-allele-positive subsets. Repertoires with fewer than 30,000 or more than 120,000 public chains were left out of co-occurrence clustering, as were several repertoires with anomalous nucleotide sharing. Imported from immuneACCESS, the table was reduced by TCRdb to in-frame sequences with V and J called. These copies leave out some clones; in studies compared against another copy, an unresolved V gene accounts for under half, and the cause of the remainder is not known. V and J calls plus clone size are reproduced from that table; the DNA served to infer D and trimming. For this sample there are fewer than 150,000 clones; around 77% appear just once. The ten most abundant clones make up 4% to 6% of the sample.

Remarks on this clone: Its target antigen remains unknown. Nothing much larger sits one base from this clone, and base qualities are not available.

The cohort consisted of 650 to 850 healthy bone marrow donors. Cohort members were all nominally healthy when sampled, although unrecorded immune exposures were likely present. The donor was CMV seronegative and was included in the group of about 350 seronegative cohort members. Every donor gave a peripheral blood sample, and the peripheral blood mononuclear cells from that sample were used for TCR beta sequencing. Genomic DNA was extracted from the blood cell samples with the Qiagen DNeasy Blood Extraction Kit. CDR3 length: 14 amino acids, cysteine to phenylalanine. Only the CDR3 DNA stays, 42 bases, in frame from base 1. CDR1 and CDR2, per the germline V gene, are SGHTA and FQGTGA. A distance of 11 bases separates the germline ends of V and J, which lose 5 bases and 1 base respectively.

The sequence was collected from a woman aged 45-65 years in good health and CMV-seronegative. Sequencing was carried out using PBMCs. Recombination linked TRBV7-3 to TRBJ2-5; perhaps TRBD1 is the D gene, with 5 bases matching. The DNA sequence is given as TGTGCCAGCAGCCCACAGGCGTTCCAAGAGACCCAGTACTTC. This codes for CASSPQAFQETQYF. When the CDR3 is completed using the reference TRBV7-3 and TRBJ2-5 genes on either side, the full variable domain is GAGVSQTPSNKVTEKGKYVELRCDPISGHTALYWYRQSLGQGPEFLIYFQGTGAADDSGLPNDRFFAVRPEGSVSTLKIQRTERGDSAVYLCASSPQAFQETQYFGPGTRLLVL.